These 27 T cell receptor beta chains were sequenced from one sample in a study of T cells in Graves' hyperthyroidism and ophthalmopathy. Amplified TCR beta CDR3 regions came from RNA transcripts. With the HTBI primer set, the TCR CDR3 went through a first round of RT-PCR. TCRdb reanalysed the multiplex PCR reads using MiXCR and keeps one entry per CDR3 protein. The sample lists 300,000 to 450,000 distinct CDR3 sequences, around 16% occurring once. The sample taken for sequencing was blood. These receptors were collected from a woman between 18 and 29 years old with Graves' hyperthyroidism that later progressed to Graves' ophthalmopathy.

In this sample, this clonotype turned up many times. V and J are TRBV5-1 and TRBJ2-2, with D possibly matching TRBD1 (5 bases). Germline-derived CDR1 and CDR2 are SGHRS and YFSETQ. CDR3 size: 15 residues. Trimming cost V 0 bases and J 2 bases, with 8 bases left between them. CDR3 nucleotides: TGCGCCAGCAGCTTGGCTCAGGGTAACACCGGGGAGCTGTTTTTT. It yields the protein CASSLAQGNTGELFF.

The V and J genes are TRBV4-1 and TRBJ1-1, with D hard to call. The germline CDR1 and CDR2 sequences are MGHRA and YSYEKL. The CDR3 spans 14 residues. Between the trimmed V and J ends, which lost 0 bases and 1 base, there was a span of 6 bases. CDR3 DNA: TGCGCCAGCAGCCAAGATGCGGAGAACACTGAAGCTTTCTTT. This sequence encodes CASSQDAENTEAFF.

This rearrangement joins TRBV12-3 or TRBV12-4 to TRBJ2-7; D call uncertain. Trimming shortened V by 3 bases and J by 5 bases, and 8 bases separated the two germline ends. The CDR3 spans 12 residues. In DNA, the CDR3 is TGTGCCAGCAGTTTTGTGCGTCACGAGCAGTACTTC. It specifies CASSFVRHEQYF.

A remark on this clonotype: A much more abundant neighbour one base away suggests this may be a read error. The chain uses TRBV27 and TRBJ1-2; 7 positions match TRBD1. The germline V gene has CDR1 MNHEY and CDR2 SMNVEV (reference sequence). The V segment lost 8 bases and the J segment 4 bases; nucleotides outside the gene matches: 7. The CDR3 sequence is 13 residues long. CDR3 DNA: TGTGCCAGCGGTCAGACAGGGAGCTATGGCTACACCTTC. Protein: CASGQTGSYGYTF.

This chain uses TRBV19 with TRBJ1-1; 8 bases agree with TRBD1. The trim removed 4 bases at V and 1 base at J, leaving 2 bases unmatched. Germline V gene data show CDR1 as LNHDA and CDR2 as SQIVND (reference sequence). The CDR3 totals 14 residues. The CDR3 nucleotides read TGTGCCAGTAGTAAAGGACAGGGGAACACTGAAGCTTTCTTT. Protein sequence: CASSKGQGNTEAFF. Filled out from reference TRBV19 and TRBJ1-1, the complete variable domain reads DGGITQSPKYLFRKEGQNVTLSCEQNLNHDAMYWYRQDPGQGLRLIYYSQIVNDFQKGDIAEGYSVSREKKESFPLTVTSAQKNPTAFYLCASSKGQGNTEAFFGQGTRLTVV.

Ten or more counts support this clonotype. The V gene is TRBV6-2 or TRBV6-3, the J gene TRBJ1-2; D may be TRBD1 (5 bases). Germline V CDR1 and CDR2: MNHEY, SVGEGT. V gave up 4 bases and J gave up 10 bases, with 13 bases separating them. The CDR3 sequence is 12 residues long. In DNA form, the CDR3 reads TGTGCCAGCAGTTTCCGGGACGTCGACTACACCTTC. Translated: CASSFRDVDYTF.

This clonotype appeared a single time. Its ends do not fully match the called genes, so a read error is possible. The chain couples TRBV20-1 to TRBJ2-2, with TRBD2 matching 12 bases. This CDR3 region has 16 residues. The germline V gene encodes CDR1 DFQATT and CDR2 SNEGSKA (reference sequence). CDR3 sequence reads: CSARGRLAGDTRELFF. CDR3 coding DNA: TGCAGTGCTAGAGGAAGACTAGCGGGAGACACCCGGGAGCTGTTTTTT.

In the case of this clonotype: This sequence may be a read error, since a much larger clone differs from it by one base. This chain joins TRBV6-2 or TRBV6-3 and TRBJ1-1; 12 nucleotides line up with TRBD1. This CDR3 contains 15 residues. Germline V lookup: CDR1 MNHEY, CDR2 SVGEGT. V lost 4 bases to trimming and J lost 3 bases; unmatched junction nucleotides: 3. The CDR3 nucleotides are TGTGCCAGCAGTTTCCGGGACAGGGGGCACACTGAAGCTTTCTTT. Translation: CASSFRDRGHTEAFF.

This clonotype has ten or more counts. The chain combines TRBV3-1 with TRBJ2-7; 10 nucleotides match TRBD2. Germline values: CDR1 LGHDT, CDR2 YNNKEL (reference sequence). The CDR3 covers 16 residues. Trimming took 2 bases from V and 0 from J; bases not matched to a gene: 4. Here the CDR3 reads CASSQLPSGGSYEQYF. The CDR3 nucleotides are TGTGCCAGCAGCCAACTTCCTAGCGGGGGCTCCTACGAGCAGTACTTC.

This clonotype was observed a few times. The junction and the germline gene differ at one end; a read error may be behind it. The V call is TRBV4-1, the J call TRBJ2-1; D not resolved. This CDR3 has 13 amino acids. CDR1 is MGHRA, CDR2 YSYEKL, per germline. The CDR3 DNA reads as TGCACCAGCAGCCCAGAAGTGGCTTATGAGCAGTTCTTC. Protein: CTSSPEVAYEQFF.

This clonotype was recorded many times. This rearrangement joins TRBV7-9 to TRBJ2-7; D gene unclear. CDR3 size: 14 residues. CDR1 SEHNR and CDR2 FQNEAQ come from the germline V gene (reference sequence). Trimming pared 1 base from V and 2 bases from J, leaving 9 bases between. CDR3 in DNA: TGTGCCAGCAGCTTAGACGGCACGACCTACGAGCAGTACTTC. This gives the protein CASSLDGTTYEQYF.

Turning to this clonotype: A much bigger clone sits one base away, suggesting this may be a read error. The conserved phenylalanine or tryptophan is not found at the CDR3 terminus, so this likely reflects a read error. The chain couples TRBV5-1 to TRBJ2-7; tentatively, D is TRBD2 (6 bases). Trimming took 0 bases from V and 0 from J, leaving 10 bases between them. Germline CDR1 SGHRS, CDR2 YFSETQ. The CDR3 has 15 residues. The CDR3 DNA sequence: TGCGCCAGCAGCTTGGCTGGACTACTCTCCTACGAGCAGTACCTC. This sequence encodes CASSLAGLLSYEQYL.

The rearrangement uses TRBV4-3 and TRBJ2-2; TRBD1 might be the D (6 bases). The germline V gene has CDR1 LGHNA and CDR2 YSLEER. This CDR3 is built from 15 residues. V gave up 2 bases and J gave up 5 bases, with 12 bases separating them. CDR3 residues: CASSQLTGSTGELFF. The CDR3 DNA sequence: TGCGCCAGCAGCCAACTAACAGGGTCGACCGGGGAGCTGTTTTTT.

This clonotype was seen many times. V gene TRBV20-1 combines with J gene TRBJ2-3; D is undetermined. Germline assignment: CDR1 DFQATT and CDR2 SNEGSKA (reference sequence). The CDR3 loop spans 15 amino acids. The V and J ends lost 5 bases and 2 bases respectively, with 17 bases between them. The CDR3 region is CSARTPTTNTDTQYF. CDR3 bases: TGCAGTGCTCGAACCCCCACGACCAACACAGATACGCAGTATTTT.

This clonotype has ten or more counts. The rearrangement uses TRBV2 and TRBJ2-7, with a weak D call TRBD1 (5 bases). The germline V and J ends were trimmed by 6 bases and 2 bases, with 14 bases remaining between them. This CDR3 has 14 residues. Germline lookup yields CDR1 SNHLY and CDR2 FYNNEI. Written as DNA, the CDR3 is TGTGCCAGCAGCTTGACGGACACGACCTACGAGCAGTACTTC. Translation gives CASSLTDTTYEQYF.

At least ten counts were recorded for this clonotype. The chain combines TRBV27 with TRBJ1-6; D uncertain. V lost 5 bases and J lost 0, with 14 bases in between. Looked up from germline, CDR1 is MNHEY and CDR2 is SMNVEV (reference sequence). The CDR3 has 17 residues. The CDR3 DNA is TGTGCCAGCAGTCCAGGAATCTCCAGCTCCTATAATTCACCCCTCCACTTT. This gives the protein CASSPGISSSYNSPLHF.

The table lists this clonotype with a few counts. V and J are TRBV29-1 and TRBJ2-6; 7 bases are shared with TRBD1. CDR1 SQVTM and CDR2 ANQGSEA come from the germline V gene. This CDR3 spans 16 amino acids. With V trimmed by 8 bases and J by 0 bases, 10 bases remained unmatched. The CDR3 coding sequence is TGCAGCATGGAAGGGACAGATTCCTCTGGGGCCAACGTCCTGACTTTC. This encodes CSMEGTDSSGANVLTF. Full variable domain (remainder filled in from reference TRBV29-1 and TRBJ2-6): SAVISQKPSRDICQRGTSLTIQCQVDSQVTMMFWYRQQPGQSLTLIATANQGSEATYESGFVIDKFPISRPNLTFSTLTVSNMSPEDSSIYLCSMEGTDSSGANVLTFGAGSRLTVL.

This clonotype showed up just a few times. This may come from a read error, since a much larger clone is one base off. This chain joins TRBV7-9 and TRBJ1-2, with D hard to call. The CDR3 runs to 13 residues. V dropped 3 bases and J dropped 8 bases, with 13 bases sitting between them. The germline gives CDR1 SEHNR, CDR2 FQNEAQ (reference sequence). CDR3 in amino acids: CASSFRVGRGYTF. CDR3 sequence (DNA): TGTGCCAGCAGCTTTCGGGTAGGGCGCGGCTACACCTTC.

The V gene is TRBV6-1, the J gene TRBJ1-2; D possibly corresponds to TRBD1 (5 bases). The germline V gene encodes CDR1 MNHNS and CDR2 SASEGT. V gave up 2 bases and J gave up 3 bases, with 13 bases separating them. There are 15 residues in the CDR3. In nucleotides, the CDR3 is TGTGCCAGCAGTGAAAAGGGACGGGGGTACTATGGCTACACCTTC. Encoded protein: CASSEKGRGYYGYTF.

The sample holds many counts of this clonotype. CDR3 coding DNA: TGTGCCAGCGGTAGCAGGCCAAACATTCAGTACTTC. Its translation is CASGSRPNIQYF. This chain connects TRBV7-9 to TRBJ2-4; D uncertain. Germline CDR1 is SEHNR and CDR2 is FQNEAQ (reference sequence). Trimming took 8 bases from V and 6 from J, leaving 11 bases between them. The CDR3 length is 12 residues.

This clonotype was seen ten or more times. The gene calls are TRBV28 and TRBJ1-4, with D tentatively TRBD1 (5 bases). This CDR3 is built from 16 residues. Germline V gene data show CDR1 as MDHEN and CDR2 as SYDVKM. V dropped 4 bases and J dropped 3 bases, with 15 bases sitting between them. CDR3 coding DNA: TGTGCCAGCAGTTCCCCTTCTATAGGGGCTAATGAAAAACTGTTTTTT. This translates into CASSSPSIGANEKLFF.

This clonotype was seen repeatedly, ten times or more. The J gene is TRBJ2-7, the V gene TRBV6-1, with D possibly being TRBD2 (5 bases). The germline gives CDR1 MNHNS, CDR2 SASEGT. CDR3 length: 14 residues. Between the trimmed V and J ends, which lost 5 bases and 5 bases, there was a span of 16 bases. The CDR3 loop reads CASSRESGYHEQYF. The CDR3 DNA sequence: TGTGCCAGCAGTCGCGAGTCGGGGTACCACGAGCAGTACTTC.

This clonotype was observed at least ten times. For the CDR3, the DNA is TGTGCCAGCAGTTTAGGCCTTATGACAGGGGGCGCAGATACGCAGTATTTT. It encodes CASSLGLMTGGADTQYF. The gene calls are TRBV28 and TRBJ2-3; TRBD1 matches at 10 bases. Trimming took 2 bases from V and 4 from J; bases not matched to a gene: 9. Germline CDR1 MDHEN, CDR2 SYDVKM. CDR3 length: 17 amino acids.

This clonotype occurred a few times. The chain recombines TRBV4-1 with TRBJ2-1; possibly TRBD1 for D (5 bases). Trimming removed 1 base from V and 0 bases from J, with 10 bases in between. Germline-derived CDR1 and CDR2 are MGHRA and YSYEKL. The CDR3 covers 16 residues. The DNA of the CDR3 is TGCGCCAGCAGCCAAGTGGACATCCTCTCCTACAATGAGCAGTTCTTC. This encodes CASSQVDILSYNEQFF.

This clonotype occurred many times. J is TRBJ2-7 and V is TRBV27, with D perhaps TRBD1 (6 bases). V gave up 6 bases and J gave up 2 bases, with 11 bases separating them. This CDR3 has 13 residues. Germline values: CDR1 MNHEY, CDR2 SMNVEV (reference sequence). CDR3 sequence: CASRQQGTYEQYF. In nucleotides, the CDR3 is TGTGCCAGCAGACAACAGGGTACCTACGAGCAGTACTTC.

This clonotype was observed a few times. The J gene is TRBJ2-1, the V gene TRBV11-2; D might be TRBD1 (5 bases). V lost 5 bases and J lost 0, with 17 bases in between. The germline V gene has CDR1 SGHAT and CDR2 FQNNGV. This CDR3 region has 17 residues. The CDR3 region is CASSRGVIPSSYNEQFF. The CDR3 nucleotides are TGTGCCAGCAGCAGGGGCGTTATCCCTAGCTCCTACAATGAGCAGTTCTTC. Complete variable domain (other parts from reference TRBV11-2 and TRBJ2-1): EAGVAQSPRYKIIEKRQSVAFWCNPISGHATLYWYQQILGQGPKLLIQFQNNGVVDDSQLPKDRFSAERLKGVDSTLKIQPAKLEDSAVYLCASSRGVIPSSYNEQFFGPGTRLTVL.

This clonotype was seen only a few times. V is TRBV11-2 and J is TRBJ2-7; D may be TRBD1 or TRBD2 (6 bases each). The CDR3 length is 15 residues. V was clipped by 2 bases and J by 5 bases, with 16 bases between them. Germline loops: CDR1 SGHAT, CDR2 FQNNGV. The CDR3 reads CASSLNPGAADEQYF. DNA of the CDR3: TGTGCCAGCAGCTTAAACCCGGGGGCGGCGGACGAGCAGTACTTC.